Listed here are 5 T cell receptor beta chains from one sample, sequenced in a study of shared clonotypes between healthy human individuals. Method: immunoSEQ multiplex PCR; TCRdb's copy keeps in-frame clones and lacks some. This sample has around 510,000 clones, with around 81% found just once. The sample taken for sequencing was PBMCs. The receptors here all came from a woman aged 35 to 49 in good health. Some clones in this sample may be carry-over from other donors' samples.

The chain links TRBV28 to TRBJ1-4; D may be TRBD1 (5 bases). V was trimmed by 2 bases and J by 4 bases, leaving 8 bases between them. This CDR3 contains 14 residues. CDR1 and CDR2 from the germline V gene are MDHEN and SYDVKM. The CDR3: CASSLPGINEKLFF. The CDR3, as DNA: TGTGCCAGCAGTTTACCAGGGATTAATGAAAAACTGTTTTTT. Using reference TRBV28 and TRBJ1-4 for the parts outside the CDR3, the full variable domain is DVKVTQSSRYLVKRTGEKVFLECVQDMDHENMFWYRQDPGLGLRLIYFSYDVKMKEKGDIPEGYSVSREKKERFSLILESASTNQTSMYLCASSLPGINEKLFFGSGTQLSVL.

This clone appeared a few times. Other nucleotide sequences in the sample specify the same CDR3. The chain is built from TRBV5-1 and TRBJ2-7; D might be TRBD1 or TRBD2, each matching 5 bases. Trimming cost V 1 base and J 3 bases, with 8 bases left between them. The CDR3 runs 13 residues. Germline CDR1 is SGHRS and CDR2 is YFSETQ. CDR3 protein: CASSLRGGYEQYF. As DNA, the CDR3 is TGCGCCAGCAGCTTGCGGGGCGGCTACGAGCAGTACTTC.

This chain links TRBV19 with TRBJ2-6; no definite D call. The CDR3 is 15 amino acids. CDR1 and CDR2 from the germline V gene are LNHDA and SQIVND (reference sequence). Trimming shortened V by 3 bases and J by 0 bases, and 6 bases separated the two germline ends. For the CDR3, the DNA is TGTGCCAGTAGTATCTTTCACTCTGGGGCCAACGTCCTGACTTTC. This codes for CASSIFHSGANVLTF.

On this clone itself: With only one base between it and a far larger clone, this is likely a read error. Other DNA variants within this sample encode the same CDR3. CDR3 coding DNA: TGCGCCTGGTTAAGAGGGAGATCTGGAAACACCATATATTTT. It codes for CAWLRGRSGNTIYF. This chain uses TRBV30 with TRBJ1-3; D ambiguous. CDR1 and CDR2 from the germline V gene are GTSNPN and SVGIG (reference sequence). The CDR3 extends over 14 amino acids.

The count of this clone is one. This sample includes further DNA sequences coding for the same CDR3. The genes are TRBV28 and TRBJ2-5; no firm D call. Germline-derived CDR1 and CDR2 are MDHEN and SYDVKM. The CDR3 runs to 12 residues. V dropped 1 base and J dropped 5 bases, with 5 bases sitting between them. The CDR3 region is CASSLLRETQYF. CDR3 bases: TGTGCCAGCAGTTTATTACGGGAGACCCAGTACTTC.